The 30 T cell receptor beta chains listed next were all sequenced from one sample in a study of spatial heterogeneity in lung cancer. Regarding the study as a whole: Mutation counts in tumors were tracked by counts of expanded intratumoral alpha and beta TCRs.

MiXCR, applied by TCRdb to the 5' RACE reads, yields one record per CDR3 protein. The top ten hold more than 10% of the sample, which has roughly 9,700 distinct CDR3 sequences, around 9.3% seen once. Antigens for these TCRs are unknown. Time point indicated: sample taken at primary tumor resection. Specimen: lung tumor tissue, collected at surgery. The receptors originated from a female donor with early-stage non-small cell lung cancer.

The rearrangement uses TRBV20-1 and TRBJ2-7; tentatively, D is TRBD2 (6 bases). The CDR3 runs to 14 residues. V gave up 0 bases and J gave up 2 bases, with 11 bases separating them. Germline lookup yields CDR1 DFQATT and CDR2 SNEGSKA (reference sequence). The chain's CDR3 is CSARDGRGAYEQYF. In nucleotides, the CDR3 is TGCAGTGCTAGAGATGGGCGGGGTGCCTACGAGCAGTACTTC.

This clonotype came up many times. The chain recombines TRBV7-2 with TRBJ2-2; 9 bases map to TRBD2. The CDR3 sequence is 17 residues long. Germline V gene data show CDR1 as SGHTA and CDR2 as FQGNSA. Germline trimming cut 10 bases from V and 0 bases from J; bases unmatched to any gene: 12. DNA of the CDR3: TGTGCCATCCACGGGCTAGCGGGGAGAACGAACACCGGGGAGCTGTTTTTT. It is translated as CAIHGLAGRTNTGELFF.

This clonotype is categorized as medium-sized. The gene calls are TRBV5-1 and TRBJ2-3; no clear D. Trimming pared 1 base from V and 6 bases from J, leaving 9 bases between. Germline V CDR1 and CDR2: SGHRS, YFSETQ. The CDR3 has 13 residues. Here the CDR3 DNA reads TGCGCCAGCAGCTTGTCCGGTTTTGATACGCAGTATTTT. It codes for CASSLSGFDTQYF.

The chain employs TRBV29-1 and TRBJ1-2, with unresolved D. The CDR3 is made up of 12 amino acids. Germline V gene data show CDR1 as SQVTM and CDR2 as ANQGSEA. V dropped 4 bases and J dropped 4 bases, with 10 bases sitting between them. The DNA of the CDR3 is TGCAGCGTTGTAGGAGGGAGCTATGGCTACACCTTC. The encoded protein is CSVVGGSYGYTF.

To note about this clonotype: This clone may be a read error of a much larger clone one base away. J is TRBJ1-1 and V is TRBV28; perhaps TRBD1 as D (5 bases). This CDR3 is built from 14 residues. Germline V CDR1 and CDR2: MDHEN, SYDVKM. CDR3 DNA sequence: TGTGCCGGCAGTTCCGGAGGGGTAGTGGCTGAAGCTTTCTTT. Amino acid sequence: CAGSSGGVVAEAFF. Supplemented by reference TRBV28 and TRBJ1-1, the full variable domain reads DVKVTQSSRYLVKRTGEKVFLECVQDMDHENMFWYRQDPGLGLRLIYFSYDVKMKEKGDIPEGYSVSREKKERFSLILESASTNQTSMYLCAGSSGGVVAEAFFGQGTRLTVV.

The chain has TRBV28 and TRBJ1-6, with D possibly matching TRBD1 (5 bases). There are 16 residues in the CDR3. Germline CDR1 reads MDHEN; CDR2 reads SYDVKM. V was cut by 5 bases and J by 5 bases, with 16 bases left in between. Here the CDR3 DNA reads TGTGCCAGCAGTCTCCACGGGGGGAGAAATAATTCACCCCTCCACTTT. This sequence encodes CASSLHGGRNNSPLHF. The full variable domain, completed using reference TRBV28 and TRBJ1-6, is DVKVTQSSRYLVKRTGEKVFLECVQDMDHENMFWYRQDPGLGLRLIYFSYDVKMKEKGDIPEGYSVSREKKERFSLILESASTNQTSMYLCASSLHGGRNNSPLHFGNGTRLTVT.

This clonotype was seen ten or more times. The rearrangement joins TRBV20-1 to TRBJ2-5; tentatively, D is TRBD2 (5 bases). CDR1 is DFQATT, CDR2 SNEGSKA, per germline (reference sequence). CDR3 length equals 16 residues. Trimming removed 0 bases from V and 5 bases from J, with 19 bases in between. The CDR3 DNA reads as TGCAGTGCTAGAGATCCCCTAGCCCCTGTGTGGGAGACCCAGTACTTC. It is translated as CSARDPLAPVWETQYF.

By share of the sample, this clonotype is medium-sized. This chain joins TRBV7-9 and TRBJ1-1, with D unresolved. This CDR3 has 12 residues. The ends were cut back, 5 bases at V and 3 bases at J, with 7 bases in the middle. Germline values: CDR1 SEHNR, CDR2 FQNEAQ (reference sequence). CDR3 sequence reads: CASSQSHTEAFF. CDR3 DNA sequence: TGTGCCAGCAGCCAATCCCACACTGAAGCTTTCTTT.

In this sample, this clonotype is medium-sized. The chain employs TRBV7-3 and TRBJ1-2; perhaps TRBD1 as D (5 bases). V shed 5 bases and J shed 6 bases, with 13 bases lying between them. This CDR3 has 13 residues. Germline lookup yields CDR1 SGHTA and CDR2 FQGTGA. This CDR3 is CASSLNGANGYTF. CDR3 nucleotide sequence: TGTGCCAGCAGCCTAAACGGGGCTAATGGCTACACCTTC.

The chain uses TRBV6-1 and TRBJ1-1; D is perhaps TRBD1 (5 bases). From germline, CDR1 is MNHNS and CDR2 SASEGT. CDR3 size: 13 residues. The V end lost 4 bases, the J end lost 0 bases, and 6 bases lay between the germline ends. The CDR3 here is CASSGQLNTEAFF. CDR3 coding DNA: TGTGCCAGCAGTGGACAGCTGAACACTGAAGCTTTCTTT.

The chain links TRBV28 to TRBJ2-7, with D perhaps TRBD1 or TRBD2 (5 bases each). The CDR3 is made up of 16 amino acids. CDR1 MDHEN and CDR2 SYDVKM come from the germline V gene. V was trimmed by 3 bases and J by 5 bases, leaving 20 bases between them. CDR3 nucleotides: TGTGCCAGCAGTTTTTACATGTGGCAGGGAGTCCACGAGCAGTACTTC. It codes for CASSFYMWQGVHEQYF.

This clonotype was recorded many times. The chain has TRBV27 and TRBJ1-2, with D possibly TRBD1 on 5 matching bases. Germline V gene data show CDR1 as MNHEY and CDR2 as SMNVEV (reference sequence). V lost 3 bases to trimming and J lost 7 bases, with 15 bases between them. The CDR3 is 14 residues long. CDR3 in DNA: TGTGCCAGCAGTTTTATAGGGGATGAAAGTGGCTACACCTTC. It codes for CASSFIGDESGYTF.

Only a few counts were recorded for this clonotype. V usage is TRBV28 and J usage is TRBJ2-7; D is undetermined. The CDR3 loop spans 14 amino acids. CDR1 is MDHEN and CDR2 is SYDVKM in the germline V gene. The V gene lost 4 bases and the J gene lost 0 bases, with 10 bases spanning the gap. The CDR3 DNA is TGTGCCAGCAGTTCACCAGTGGACTCCTACGAGCAGTACTTC. It translates to CASSSPVDSYEQYF.

This clonotype is judged medium-sized (0.01 to 0.1%). The rearrangement uses TRBV24-1 and TRBJ2-3; the D gene could be TRBD1 or TRBD2 (6 bases each). The V and J ends lost 4 bases and 2 bases respectively, with 9 bases between them. Per germline, CDR1 KGHDR and CDR2 SFDVKD. The CDR3 length is 14 residues. The CDR3: CATSDRGHTDTQYF. The CDR3, as DNA: TGTGCCACCAGTGACCGGGGGCACACAGATACGCAGTATTTT.

This clonotype was counted at least ten times. The chain carries TRBV5-1 and TRBJ1-4, with a possible D match to TRBD1 (5 bases). Germline-derived CDR1 and CDR2 are SGHRS and YFSETQ. The CDR3 covers 13 residues. V lost 1 base to trimming and J lost 10 bases, with 11 bases between them. The CDR3 spells CASSLLQGGKLFF. Written as DNA, the CDR3 is TGCGCCAGCAGCTTGCTCCAGGGCGGAAAACTGTTTTTT.

This clonotype counts as medium-sized. The CDR3 region has the DNA TGTGCCAGCTCACTCCTCGCACAGAGCCTGTACAATGAGCAGTTCTTC. Residues: CASSLLAQSLYNEQFF. The chain combines TRBV18 with TRBJ2-1; D call uncertain. This CDR3 is built from 16 residues. Germline CDR1 KGHSH, CDR2 LQKENI. V lost 4 bases, J lost 4 bases, and 17 bases lay in between.

This clonotype occurred a few times. This chain joins TRBV28 and TRBJ1-2, with D hard to call. Germline V CDR1 and CDR2: MDHEN, SYDVKM. V dropped 10 bases and J dropped 3 bases, with 12 bases sitting between them. The CDR3 consists of 12 residues. CDR3 DNA: TGTGCCACCAGGCGATCAGACTATGGCTACACCTTC. Its translation: CATRRSDYGYTF.

Many counts were recorded for this clonotype. The chain employs TRBV7-8 and TRBJ2-5; D gene ambiguous. This CDR3 is 12 amino acids long. The V and J ends lost 2 bases and 5 bases respectively, with 6 bases between them. Germline CDR1 reads SGHVS; CDR2 reads FQNEAQ. The CDR3 loop reads CASSLQDETQYF. DNA of the CDR3: TGTGCCAGCAGCTTACAGGACGAGACCCAGTACTTC.

This clonotype counts as large (0.1 to 1%). The chain joins TRBV7-6 to TRBJ1-4; maybe TRBD1 (5 bases). CDR1 is SGHVS, CDR2 FNYEAQ, per germline. This CDR3 has 16 residues. V was clipped by 5 bases and J by 0 bases, with 13 bases between them. As DNA, the CDR3 is TGTGCCAGCAGCGCCTATACAGGTGCAACTAATGAAAAACTGTTTTTT. Residues: CASSAYTGATNEKLFF.

This clonotype was observed a few times. This chain connects TRBV6-6 to TRBJ2-7; D is uncertain. CDR1 and CDR2 (germline): MNHNY, SVGAGI (reference sequence). The CDR3 loop spans 12 amino acids. Trimming shortened V by 5 bases and J by 7 bases, and 12 bases separated the two germline ends. In DNA, the CDR3 is TGTGCCAGCAGTCACGTCTCCGGGGAGCAGTACTTC. It yields the protein CASSHVSGEQYF.

This clonotype is judged large (0.1 to 1%). The J gene is TRBJ2-1, the V gene TRBV10-2; 11 bases fit TRBD2. Looked up from germline, CDR1 is WSHSY and CDR2 is SAAADI. CDR3 length: 15 amino acids. The V and J ends lost 4 bases and 6 bases, in that order; junction bases with no gene match: 5. The CDR3 region is CASSASGGYTNEQFF. CDR3 coding DNA: TGCGCCAGCAGTGCTAGCGGGGGGTACACCAATGAGCAGTTCTTC.

CDR3 sequence: CASSPRTSSSINEQFF. In nucleotides, the CDR3 is TGTGCCAGCAGCCCCCGGACTAGCTCAAGTATAAATGAGCAGTTCTTC. This sequence joins TRBV28 and TRBJ2-1; 8 bases fit TRBD2. In germline, CDR1 is MDHEN, CDR2 SYDVKM. This CDR3 has 16 residues. Trimming took 6 bases from V and 7 from J; bases not matched to a gene: 14.

This clonotype was observed many times. The rearrangement uses TRBV10-2 and TRBJ1-2; TRBD1 matches 7 bases. CDR1 is WSHSY and CDR2 is SAAADI in the germline V gene. V dropped 4 bases and J dropped 2; count of bases not matched to a gene: 7. The CDR3 sequence is 15 residues long. In DNA form, the CDR3 reads TGCGCCAGCAGTGCTCCGGGACAGCCGAACTATGGCTACACCTTC. Translation gives CASSAPGQPNYGYTF.

This clonotype was seen a handful of times. This chain uses TRBV15 with TRBJ1-5, with D possibly being TRBD1 (5 bases). The CDR3 consists of 14 residues. The germline CDR1 and CDR2 sequences are LNHNV and YYDKDF (reference sequence). Trimming pared 5 bases from V and 4 bases from J, leaving 12 bases between. The CDR3 DNA reads as TGTGCCACCAGCGTATCGCGGGGGAATCAGCCCCAGCATTTT. Translation gives CATSVSRGNQPQHF.

The table lists this clonotype with a few counts. The genes are TRBV10-2 and TRBJ2-3, with TRBD2 matching 15 bases. The junction had 5 bases not matched to a gene; V was cut back by 5 bases and J by 8 bases. The CDR3 covers 15 residues. Germline V gene sequence: CDR1 WSHSY, CDR2 SAAADI. CDR3 nucleotide sequence: TGCGCCAGCAGTCGGGGACTAGCGGGGGGAGGTACGCAGTATTTT. It encodes CASSRGLAGGGTQYF.

The V call is TRBV10-2, the J call TRBJ1-2, with D unresolved. Germline V gives CDR1 WSHSY, CDR2 SAAADI. The CDR3 extends over 13 amino acids. Trimming pared 5 bases from V and 7 bases from J, leaving 14 bases between. Here the CDR3 reads CASSPNVGIGYTF. In DNA form, the CDR3 reads TGCGCCAGCAGTCCCAACGTCGGGATTGGCTACACCTTC.

This chain joins TRBV6-2 or TRBV6-3 and TRBJ2-2, with 7 positions matching TRBD1. V shed 8 bases and J 0 bases; nucleotides not matched to a gene: 6. The CDR3 loop spans 15 amino acids. The germline V gene encodes CDR1 MNHEY and CDR2 SVGEGT. CDR3 sequence (DNA): TGTGCCAGCCGGGCCACAGGGGCGAACACCGGGGAGCTGTTTTTT. This translates into CASRATGANTGELFF.

The chain employs TRBV15 and TRBJ2-7; TRBD1 matches 9 bases. The junction had 5 bases not matched to a gene; V was cut back by 4 bases and J by 4 bases. The CDR3 has 14 residues. Germline V gene lookup returns CDR1 LNHNV and CDR2 YYDKDF (reference sequence). CDR3 residues: CATSTGGTGYEQYF. DNA for the CDR3: TGTGCCACCAGCACCGGGGGGACAGGGTACGAGCAGTACTTC.

This clonotype has just a few counts. V is TRBV2 and J is TRBJ2-2; possibly TRBD2 for D (6 bases). The CDR3 is 14 amino acids. CDR1 is SNHLY and CDR2 is FYNNEI in the germline V gene. Trimming shortened V by 6 bases and J by 5 bases, and 13 bases separated the two germline ends. Here the CDR3 reads CASSDLGGTGELFF. As DNA, the CDR3 is TGTGCCAGCAGCGATTTGGGGGGAACCGGGGAGCTGTTTTTT.

The table lists this clonotype with many counts. The V call is TRBV4-1, the J call TRBJ2-1; 8 positions match TRBD2. Germline CDR1 MGHRA, CDR2 YSYEKL. V dropped 3 bases and J dropped 3; count of bases not matched to a gene: 13. The CDR3 consists of 18 residues. The CDR3 nucleotides read TGCGCCAGCAGCCAGGATCGAGCGGGGGTGACCCTCTACAATGAGCAGTTCTTC. Translating it yields CASSQDRAGVTLYNEQFF.